This T cell receptor (beta chain) was sequenced for a study of graft-versus-host responses after intestinal transplantation. Study observations and caveats: Researchers found GvH clones in recipient marrow, and some showed up first in ileum or blood.

V trimming: 0 bases; J trimming: 6 bases; junction bases outside the gene matches: 9. CDR3 length: 17 amino acids. Germline V gene sequence: CDR1 SNHLY, CDR2 FYNNEI. Notes on this clone: Its antigen is unidentified.

Sequencing was performed with immunoSEQ multiplex PCR; in TCRdb, only in-frame clones are kept and a portion is missing. This table has over 70,000 clones, nearly 90% appearing once. This clonotype was obtained from a human donor who was the organ donor for an intestinal transplant. V is TRBV2 and J is TRBJ2-1, with 9 nucleotides matching TRBD2. This sample comprised unstimulated CD8+ T cells sorted from spleen or lymph node cells, obtained before transplant. CDR3 sequence reads: CASSEALLAGVLNEQFF. CDR3 DNA sequence: TGTGCCAGCAGTGAAGCGCTTTTAGCGGGGGTCCTCAATGAGCAGTTCTTC.